Listed below are T cell receptor beta chains from one sample, sequenced in a study of control samples from healthy donors and cancer patients. Method: immunoSEQ multiplex PCR; TCRdb's copy keeps in-frame clones and lacks some. This sample carries around 170,000 clones, 90% to 95% of them seen once, and the ten largest clones take 1.1% to 1.5%. Sample: blood. Receptor source: a man under 40 in good health. The CDR3 runs from the conserved cysteine through the conserved F or W. D genes are given only for firm matches. Clone size is stated in some rows and not others, as once, few, many or a class when expanded.

V	size	D	J	CDR3	DNA
TRBV4-1	few	NA	TRBJ1-3	CASSQGTGSSGNTIYF	TGCGCCAGCAGCCAAGGGACCGGGAGCTCTGGAAACACCATATATTTT
TRBV27	few	NA	TRBJ1-6	CASSLLGSQSYNSPLHF	TGTGCCAGCAGTTTATTGGGGTCCCAATCTTATAATTCACCCCTCCACTTT
TRBV3-1/TRBV3-2	NA	NA	TRBJ2-5	CASSQDRRFQETQYF	TGTGCCAGCAGCCAAGATAGGAGATTCCAAGAGACCCAGTACTTC
TRBV5-1	NA	TRBD1	TRBJ2-7	CASSKGQGAYEQYF	TGCGCCAGCAGCAAGGGACAGGGTGCCTACGAGCAGTACTTC
TRBV27	NA	TRBD2	TRBJ2-7	CASSPSAGGPYEQYF	TGTGCCAGCAGCCCCTCGGCGGGAGGGCCCTACGAGCAGTACTTC
TRBV5-1	NA	NA	TRBJ2-5	CASSPGPGGETQYF	TGCGCCAGCAGCCCTGGCCCAGGAGGAGAGACCCAGTACTTC
TRBV19	once	NA	TRBJ2-7	CASSHSAGPGKVRQYF	TGTGCCAGTAGTCACTCCGCCGGGCCAGGGAAGGTAAGGCAGTACTTC
TRBV27	few	NA	TRBJ1-5	CASSLSAGFQDQPQHF	TGTGCCAGCAGTCTATCGGCAGGGTTTCAGGATCAGCCCCAGCATTTT
TRBV9	NA	TRBD2	TRBJ2-1	CASSGGLARYNEQFF	TGTGCCAGCAGCGGGGGACTAGCGCGATACAATGAGCAGTTCTTC
TRBV27	NA	NA	TRBJ1-1	CASSSPGLQALRLFF	TGTGCCAGCAGTAGTCCGGGATTACAAGCCCTCCGGCTCTTCTTT
TRBV14	NA	NA	TRBJ1-1	CASSLYLGTEAFF	TGTGCCAGCAGCCTTTACTTGGGGACTGAAGCTTTCTTT
TRBV3-1/TRBV3-2	NA	TRBD2	TRBJ2-1	CASSQGSSGRTYNEQFF	TGTGCCAGCAGCCAGGGATCTAGCGGTAGGACCTACAATGAGCAGTTCTTC
TRBV25-1	NA	NA	TRBJ2-2	CASSEWIDSRTGELFF	TGTGCCAGCAGTGAATGGATCGACTCGAGGACCGGGGAGCTGTTTTTT
TRBV9	once	NA	TRBJ1-3	CASSPDPLANTIYF	TGTGCCAGCAGCCCGGACCCCTTGGCAAACACCATATATTTT
TRBV4-2	NA	NA	TRBJ2-1	CASSQGVRDEQFF	TGTGCCAGCAGCCAAGGTGTCCGAGATGAGCAGTTCTTC
TRBV25-1	NA	TRBD2	TRBJ2-1	CASTSPYSGSSYNEQFF	TGTGCCAGCACCTCCCCCTACAGCGGGAGCTCCTACAATGAGCAGTTCTTC
TRBV9	NA	TRBD1	TRBJ1-6	CASSVDFRGQSPLHF	TGTGCCAGCAGCGTAGATTTCAGGGGGCAGTCACCCCTCCACTTT
TRBV12-5	NA	TRBD2	TRBJ2-5	CASAPPGAGGEETQYF	TGTGCTAGTGCCCCACCGGGTGCGGGGGGCGAAGAGACCCAGTACTTC
TRBV6-2/TRBV6-3	NA	TRBD2	TRBJ2-1	CASSRTSGGASHEQFF	TGTGCCAGCAGTCGGACTAGCGGGGGGGCTTCCCATGAGCAGTTCTTC
TRBV7-8	NA	TRBD2	TRBJ2-7	CASKAREGQGEQYF	TGTGCCAGCAAGGCGCGGGAGGGCCAGGGAGAGCAGTACTTC
TRBV5-1	NA	NA	TRBJ1-1	CASRRFSQNTEAFF	TGCGCCAGCCGGAGGTTCAGTCAGAACACTGAAGCTTTCTTT
TRBV18	NA	NA	TRBJ1-5	CASSSGAAQPQHF	TGTGCCAGCTCATCCGGTGCAGCTCAGCCCCAGCATTTT
TRBV3-1/TRBV3-2	NA	TRBD1	TRBJ1-6	CASTTGGAANSPLHF	TGTGCCAGCACCACAGGGGGGGCAGCAAATTCACCCCTCCACTTT
TRBV10-2	NA	NA	TRBJ1-4	CASSPTNEKLFF	TGCGCCAGCTCTCCCACTAATGAAAAACTGTTTTTT
TRBV5-5	NA	TRBD2	TRBJ2-7	CASSLERGSAYEQYF	TGTGCCAGCAGCTTGGAGCGGGGTTCCGCCTACGAGCAGTACTTC
TRBV9	NA	NA	TRBJ1-6	CASSATGNSPLHF	TGTGCCAGCAGCGCAACAGGGAATTCACCCCTCCACTTT
TRBV27	NA	NA	TRBJ2-7	CASSLSSGSIPIEQYF	TGTGCCAGCAGTCTCTCCTCCGGGAGTATCCCGATAGAGCAGTACTTC